Each of the 26 T cell receptor beta chains below was sequenced from the same sample in a study of tissue T cells after allogeneic stem cell transplantation. Data came from immunoSEQ multiplex PCR; TCRdb stores just in-frame clones and leaves some out. The table includes under 50,000 clones, 92% detected once. This specimen was blood, taken before transplantation. These receptor sequences come from a woman between 40 and 69 years old who later had graft-versus-host disease after an allogeneic stem cell transplant.

This chain joins TRBV3-1 (or the pseudogene TRBV3-2) and TRBJ1-1, with unresolved D. With 3 bases removed from V and 1 base from J, the gap between germline ends came to 9 bases. Germline lookup yields CDR1 LGHDT and CDR2 YNNKEL (reference sequence). This CDR3 comprises 14 residues. The CDR3 is CASSQLTGNTEAFF. DNA for the CDR3: TGTGCCAGCAGCCAGTTAACGGGGAACACTGAAGCTTTCTTT.

This chain uses TRBV6-5 with TRBJ2-7; D remains ambiguous. Germline values: CDR1 MNHEY, CDR2 SVGAGI. CDR3 length equals 15 residues. V was pared by 2 bases and J by 5 bases, with 16 bases between. The CDR3 bases are TGTGCCAGCAGTTACGGTCCGGGCAGGCTGAACGAGCAGTACTTC. Amino acid sequence: CASSYGPGRLNEQYF.

This rearrangement joins TRBV6-5 to TRBJ1-5, with no clear D. Germline assignment: CDR1 MNHEY and CDR2 SVGAGI. Trimming shortened V by 2 bases and J by 4 bases, and 6 bases separated the two germline ends. The CDR3 loop spans 13 amino acids. CDR3 sequence reads: CASSYRINQPQHF. CDR3 coding DNA: TGTGCCAGCAGTTACCGAATAAATCAGCCCCAGCATTTT.

CDR3: CASSPYRGSSYNEQFF. Written as DNA, the CDR3 is TGTGCCAGCAGCCCCTACCGGGGGAGCTCCTACAATGAGCAGTTCTTC. This chain links TRBV11-3 with TRBJ2-1; TRBD2 is a possible D gene (6 bases). The CDR3 spans 16 residues. Germline V gene lookup returns CDR1 SGHNT and CDR2 YENEEA. Trimming removed 5 bases from V and 0 bases from J, with 14 bases in between.

The chain uses TRBV30 and TRBJ1-4; the match to TRBD1 covers 8 bases. V lost 7 bases and J lost 5; bases outside the gene matches: 9. In germline, CDR1 is GTSNPN, CDR2 SVGIG (reference sequence). The CDR3 has 14 amino acids. The CDR3 DNA sequence: TGTGCCTCTGACAGGGGCGCAGCAAATGAAAAACTGTTTTTT. The encoded protein is CASDRGAANEKLFF.

This clone appeared once. The chain links TRBV5-6 to TRBJ1-1; possibly TRBD1 for D (5 bases). Deletions cut 0 bases from V and 7 bases from J, with 13 bases between. This CDR3 comprises 14 residues. CDR1 and CDR2 from the germline V gene are SGHDT and YYEEEE. The CDR3 protein is CASSLVAGGGEAFF. The DNA of the CDR3 is TGTGCCAGCAGCTTGGTAGCGGGCGGGGGTGAAGCTTTCTTT.

CDR3 DNA: TGCGCCAGCAGCTTGGGGACAGGGTCGAATGTGGGAGGGCCCCATGAGCAGTTCTTC. This translates into CASSLGTGSNVGGPHEQFF. The chain links TRBV5-1 to TRBJ2-1; tentative D call: TRBD1 (8 bases). Germline CDR1 SGHRS, CDR2 YFSETQ. The CDR3 totals 19 residues. V lost 0 bases and J 8 bases, leaving 27 bases between the germline ends.

The V gene is TRBV28, the J gene TRBJ2-7, with a weak D call TRBD1 (5 bases). This CDR3 spans 14 amino acids. V shed 4 bases and J shed 3 bases, with 13 bases lying between them. Germline CDR1 and CDR2: MDHEN and SYDVKM. CDR3 bases: TGTGCCAGCAGTTCCCCGGTAGGGGACTACGAGCAGTACTTC. Translating gives CASSSPVGDYEQYF.

J is TRBJ2-3 and V is TRBV28; TRBD2 matches at 7 bases. Germline V gives CDR1 MDHEN, CDR2 SYDVKM. V was clipped by 6 bases and J by 2 bases; unmatched bases: 5. CDR3 length: 14 amino acids. The CDR3 DNA is TGTGCCAGCAGGAATAGCGGGCCCACAGATACGCAGTATTTT. The encoded protein is CASRNSGPTDTQYF.

The genes are TRBV28 and TRBJ1-2, with a weak D call TRBD1 (5 bases). In germline, CDR1 is MDHEN, CDR2 SYDVKM. CDR3 length: 13 residues. V shed 6 bases and J shed 8 bases, with 16 bases lying between them. CDR3 nucleotide sequence: TGTGCCAGCAGCCCAGGGCCCTTTTCGGGCTACACCTTC. Protein product: CASSPGPFSGYTF.

The chain links TRBV18 to TRBJ2-7; tentatively, D is TRBD1 (6 bases). The germline V gene encodes CDR1 KGHSH and CDR2 LQKENI. V was shortened by 3 bases and J by 7 bases, with 19 bases between the two germline ends. The CDR3 spans 15 residues. The CDR3 bases are TGTGCCAGCTCACCCAGGGGCAGGACCCGTGGAGAGCAGTACTTC. Residues: CASSPRGRTRGEQYF.

The chain is built from TRBV3-1 (or the pseudogene TRBV3-2) and TRBJ2-3, with TRBD1 identical over 10 bases. This CDR3 comprises 15 residues. Germline lookup yields CDR1 LGHDT and CDR2 YNNKEL (reference sequence). The trim removed 4 bases at V and 3 bases at J, leaving 4 bases unmatched. The CDR3 nucleotides read TGTGCCAGCAGCCCTGGACAGGGGGTGACAGATACGCAGTATTTT. This sequence encodes CASSPGQGVTDTQYF.

The gene calls are TRBV4-2 and TRBJ2-5; D not resolved. Germline V gene data show CDR1 as LGHNA and CDR2 as YNFKEQ. The germline V and J ends were trimmed by 0 bases and 3 bases, with 5 bases remaining between them. The length of the CDR3 is 13 residues. Here the CDR3 reads CASSQDRKETQYF. CDR3 nucleotides: TGTGCCAGCAGCCAAGATCGCAAAGAGACCCAGTACTTC.

The CDR3 DNA follows: TGTGCCAGTAGTACGGGACTGATCTATGGCTACACCTTC. Encoded protein: CASSTGLIYGYTF. This sequence joins TRBV19 and TRBJ1-2, with TRBD1 as a possible D gene (5 bases). The germline CDR1 and CDR2 sequences are LNHDA and SQIVND (reference sequence). Deletions cut 4 bases from V and 4 bases from J, with 10 bases between. The CDR3 is 13 amino acids.

The CDR3 nucleotides read TGTGCCAGCAGCTTAGACCCAGGGGGGAGGGAGCAGTACTTC. The encoded protein is CASSLDPGGREQYF. The chain links TRBV7-2 to TRBJ2-7; possible D gene TRBD1, 7 bases. Trimming removed 1 base at V and 7 bases at J, with 14 bases between. CDR1 is SGHTA, CDR2 FQGNSA, per germline. The CDR3 is 14 amino acids.

This sequence joins TRBV7-2 and TRBJ2-1; D remains unclear. Germline CDR1 reads SGHTA; CDR2 reads FQGNSA. The CDR3 loop spans 12 amino acids. V was clipped by 1 base and J by 12 bases, with 10 bases between them. CDR3 sequence reads: CASSLGPARQFF. The DNA for the CDR3 is TGTGCCAGCAGCTTAGGGCCAGCAAGGCAGTTCTTC.

The chain links TRBV10-3 to TRBJ2-7, with 8 nucleotides matching TRBD1. In germline, CDR1 is ENHRY, CDR2 SYGVKD. J gave up 3 bases and V 4 bases, and 2 bases lay outside the gene matches. This CDR3 is 13 amino acids long. CDR3 region: CAISGDRIYEQYF. The CDR3, as DNA: TGTGCCATCAGTGGGGACAGGATCTACGAGCAGTACTTC.

This chain joins TRBV3-1 (or the pseudogene TRBV3-2) and TRBJ1-1, with 7 positions matching TRBD1. The CDR3 has 13 residues. The V gene's germline CDR1 is LGHDT and CDR2 YNNKEL (reference sequence). Trimming at V came to 4 bases and at J to 7 bases, leaving 6 bases not matched to a gene. The CDR3 DNA reads as TGTGCCAGCAGCCTTATGAGACAGGGTGAAGCTTTCTTT. The encoded protein is CASSLMRQGEAFF.

The rearrangement links TRBV24-1 to TRBJ2-2; 8 bases line up with TRBD1. Unmatched junction bases numbered 4, after V lost 4 bases and J lost 1 base. The length of the CDR3 is 16 residues. CDR1 is KGHDR and CDR2 is SFDVKD in the germline V gene. The CDR3 DNA reads TGTGCCACCAGTGACCCGGGGACAGGGAACACCGGGGAGCTGTTTTTT. This gives the protein CATSDPGTGNTGELFF.

This chain uses TRBV7-2 with TRBJ1-2; a weak D match, TRBD1 (5 bases). Germline assignment: CDR1 SGHTA and CDR2 FQGNSA. The CDR3 contains 14 residues. V lost 3 bases, J lost 7 bases, and 15 bases lay in between. DNA for the CDR3: TGTGCCAGCAGCTTCGAGGGGATAATTAGTGGCTACACCTTC. Translated: CASSFEGIISGYTF.

The J gene is TRBJ2-1, the V gene TRBV6-1; D is perhaps TRBD1 (5 bases). The CDR3 has 17 amino acids. The V end was cut by 2 bases, the J end by 3 bases, with 17 bases between. Germline V gives CDR1 MNHNS, CDR2 SASEGT. CDR3 bases: TGTGCCAGCAGTGAACAGTTAGGGGTAGCTAACTACAATGAGCAGTTCTTC. Its translation: CASSEQLGVANYNEQFF.

The rearrangement joins TRBV5-5 to TRBJ1-2, with D unclear. The V end lost 7 bases, the J end lost 4 bases, and 20 bases lay between the germline ends. The CDR3 runs to 15 residues. Germline CDR1 is SGHKS and CDR2 is YYEKEE (reference sequence). For the CDR3, the DNA is TGTGCCAGCGAGCCGGGAAGGGCCCTGAGCTATGGCTACACCTTC. It codes for CASEPGRALSYGYTF.

J is TRBJ2-5 and V is TRBV11-3; 7 bases are shared with TRBD2. Germline V gene sequence: CDR1 SGHNT, CDR2 YENEEA. Trimming took 3 bases from V and 4 from J; bases not matched to a gene: 8. The CDR3 contains 15 residues. CDR3 sequence (DNA): TGTGCCAGCAGCTTGGGGGGGGTCCGAGGAGAGACCCAGTACTTC. Translation gives CASSLGGVRGETQYF. Looking up the rest from reference TRBV11-3 and TRBJ2-5 gives the full variable domain: EAGVVQSPRYKIIEKKQPVAFWCNPISGHNTLYWYLQNLGQGPELLIRYENEEAVDDSQLPKDRFSAERLKGVDSTLKIQPAELGDSAVYLCASSLGGVRGETQYFGPGTRLLVL.

The gene calls are TRBV7-9 and TRBJ2-1; D is possibly TRBD2 (6 bases). The V end was cut by 0 bases, the J end by 6 bases, with 12 bases between. This CDR3 contains 15 residues. In germline, CDR1 is SEHNR, CDR2 FQNEAQ (reference sequence). CDR3 nucleotides: TGTGCCAGCAGCTTAGCCGGGGGACGAGGCAATGAGCAGTTCTTC. This encodes CASSLAGGRGNEQFF.

The rearrangement links TRBV6-5 to TRBJ1-1, with no clear D. This CDR3 is 14 amino acids long. Trimming stripped 2 bases from V and 2 bases from J, with 9 bases between. Per germline, CDR1 MNHEY and CDR2 SVGAGI. CDR3 sequence reads: CASSYDFQNTEAFF. DNA for the CDR3: TGTGCCAGCAGTTACGACTTCCAAAACACTGAAGCTTTCTTT.

There are a few counts of this clone. The chain links TRBV7-9 to TRBJ1-1; no reliable D call. Germline-derived CDR1 and CDR2 are SEHNR and FQNEAQ (reference sequence). The V and J ends lost 5 bases and 4 bases respectively, with 14 bases between them. The CDR3 totals 14 residues. The CDR3 DNA follows: TGTGCCAGCAGCGAATTAGGGCGGCGCACTGAAGCTTTCTTT. It specifies CASSELGRRTEAFF.